Here is one T cell receptor (beta chain) with its context. Antigen specificity is unknown. The sample belongs to a study of shared clonotypes between healthy human individuals. Study-level findings and limits: Apart from blood, nothing was sampled; tissue repertoires likely differ.

From germline, CDR1 is ENHRY and CDR2 SYGVKD. The V end was cut by 5 bases, the J end by 1 base, with 12 bases between. The CDR3 length is 15 residues. Amplification in unsorted PBMC replicate PCRs started from about 320 ng DNA, which equals around 31,000 T cell genomes. TCRdb's table, derived via immunoSEQ multiplex PCR, lists solely in-frame clones and lacks some. The sample shows about 490,000 clones, roughly four fifths of them seen only once. Healthy HIV-negative adults without recent acute infections or vaccinations served as donors. Nashville, Tennessee was home to all donors, each a Caucasian adult.

This chain links TRBV10-3 with TRBJ1-3; D is ambiguous. This sequence was found in a woman aged 40 to 50 in good health. Some clones in this sample may be carry-over from other donors' samples. The sequenced material came from PBMCs. The chain's CDR3 is CAISPLGWSGNTIYF. CDR3 bases: TGTGCCATCAGTCCTTTAGGCTGGTCTGGAAACACCATATATTTT.